Following are 20 T cell receptor beta chains from one sample sequenced in a study of blood T cell repertoires in COVID-19. The table came from immunoSEQ multiplex PCR; TCRdb's copy has only in-frame clones and leaves some out. The data show under 250,000 clones, 80% to 85% seen once. Sequencing used peripheral blood. Every receptor here comes from a woman between 18 and 30 years old with acute or convalescent COVID-19.

The J gene is TRBJ1-2, the V gene TRBV19, with 11 nucleotides matching TRBD1. This CDR3 is 15 amino acids long. J was trimmed by 4 bases and V by 4 bases; bases with no gene match: 5. The germline CDR1 and CDR2 sequences are LNHDA and SQIVND (reference sequence). This CDR3 reads CASSRWTGGVYGYTF. CDR3 nucleotide sequence: TGTGCCAGTAGTAGGTGGACAGGGGGCGTCTATGGCTACACCTTC.

J is TRBJ2-1 and V is TRBV27; 10 nucleotides align to TRBD2. Trimming at V came to 6 bases and at J to 6 bases, leaving 5 bases not matched to a gene. The V gene's germline CDR1 is MNHEY and CDR2 SMNVEV (reference sequence). CDR3 length equals 14 residues. The chain's CDR3 is CASSRSGRINEQFF. In DNA, the CDR3 is TGTGCCAGCAGCCGTAGCGGGAGGATCAATGAGCAGTTCTTC.

The V call is TRBV7-2, the J call TRBJ1-2; D uncertain. The V end lost 1 base, the J end lost 4 bases, and 13 bases lay between the germline ends. Germline V gives CDR1 SGHTA, CDR2 FQGNSA. The CDR3 runs 15 residues. The CDR3 region is CASSLVPGGSYGYTF. CDR3 coding DNA: TGTGCCAGCAGCTTAGTCCCCGGCGGAAGCTATGGCTACACCTTC. The variable domain in full, with the rest retrieved from reference TRBV7-2 and TRBJ1-2, is GAGVSQSPSNKVTEKGKDVELRCDPISGHTALYWYRQSLGQGLEFLIYFQGNSAPDKSGLPSDRFSAERTGGSVSTLTIQRTQQEDSAVYLCASSLVPGGSYGYTFGSGTRLTVV.

This rearrangement joins TRBV11-2 to TRBJ1-1; D is undetermined. The germline gives CDR1 SGHAT, CDR2 FQNNGV. The CDR3 loop spans 14 amino acids. The V and J ends lost 1 base and 1 base respectively, with 7 bases between them. CDR3 region: CASSLGGSNTEAFF. DNA of the CDR3: TGTGCCAGCAGCTTAGGCGGATCGAACACTGAAGCTTTCTTT.

The chain links TRBV4-1 to TRBJ2-2; D gene unclear. The CDR3 consists of 16 residues. V lost 0 bases, J lost 4 bases, and 12 bases lay in between. Germline-derived CDR1 and CDR2 are MGHRA and YSYEKL. This chain's CDR3 is CASSQDKDQATGELFF. The CDR3 nucleotides read TGCGCCAGCAGCCAAGATAAGGATCAGGCCACCGGGGAGCTGTTTTTT.

The rearrangement uses TRBV28 and TRBJ1-1; D not resolved. V gave up 5 bases and J gave up 1 base, with 8 bases separating them. The CDR3 consists of 13 residues. Germline V gene lookup returns CDR1 MDHEN and CDR2 SYDVKM. The CDR3 protein is CASSQLRNTEAFF. The CDR3 DNA is TGTGCCAGCAGTCAACTTAGGAACACTGAAGCTTTCTTT.

The chain couples TRBV4-1 to TRBJ1-5; a possible D gene is TRBD1 (5 bases). The length of the CDR3 is 17 residues. CDR1 is MGHRA, CDR2 YSYEKL, per germline. V lost 0 bases and J 4 bases, leaving 16 bases between the germline ends. Written as DNA, the CDR3 is TGCGCCAGCAGCCAAGAGGCGCCGGGGGTACCAAATCAGCCCCAGCATTTT. Amino acids: CASSQEAPGVPNQPQHF.

This sequence joins TRBV6-5 and TRBJ1-1; D is unresolved. CDR3 length: 16 residues. Germline V gene lookup returns CDR1 MNHEY and CDR2 SVGAGI. The germline V and J ends were trimmed by 1 base and 8 bases, with 20 bases remaining between them. The CDR3 nucleotides read TGTGCCAGCAGTTACTGGTCTCAGGCAGACACATTCGAAGCTTTCTTT. This sequence encodes CASSYWSQADTFEAFF.

The rearrangement uses TRBV3-1 (or the pseudogene TRBV3-2) and TRBJ1-5; the D gene is possibly TRBD1 (6 bases). CDR1 is LGHDT and CDR2 is YNNKEL in the germline V gene (reference sequence). V gave up 3 bases and J gave up 7 bases, with 13 bases separating them. The CDR3 extends over 14 amino acids. In DNA, the CDR3 is TGTGCCAGCAGCCACGCCATAGGGGGACAGCCCCAGCATTTT. Translation: CASSHAIGGQPQHF.

The chain is built from TRBV30 and TRBJ1-1; maybe TRBD1 (5 bases). This CDR3 spans 13 amino acids. The ends were cut back, 3 bases at V and 1 base at J, with 9 bases in the middle. Germline V gene lookup returns CDR1 GTSNPN and CDR2 SVGIG (reference sequence). CDR3 protein: CAWRNGGNTEAFF. As DNA, the CDR3 is TGTGCCTGGAGGAACGGGGGGAACACTGAAGCTTTCTTT.

The chain recombines TRBV28 with TRBJ2-5, with TRBD1 as a possible D gene (6 bases). Trimming pared 6 bases from V and 2 bases from J, leaving 19 bases between. The CDR3 is 16 amino acids. CDR1 and CDR2 from the germline V gene are MDHEN and SYDVKM. CDR3 protein: CASSPLTPTGQETQYF. In DNA, the CDR3 is TGTGCCAGCAGCCCCCTCACCCCGACAGGACAAGAGACCCAGTACTTC.

This rearrangement joins TRBV18 to TRBJ2-2; 8 nucleotides match TRBD2. The germline V gene encodes CDR1 KGHSH and CDR2 LQKENI. CDR3 length: 17 residues. Trimming removed 3 bases from V and 6 bases from J; junction bases left unmatched: 12. DNA of the CDR3: TGTGCCAGCTCACCGCGAACGGGAGGGGATGGATCCGGGGAGCTGTTTTTT. Amino acid sequence: CASSPRTGGDGSGELFF.

This clone was detected only once. The chain recombines TRBV29-1 with TRBJ2-1; TRBD2 matches 8 bases. The CDR3 runs to 15 residues. Germline V gene sequence: CDR1 SQVTM, CDR2 ANQGSEA. The junction had 5 bases not matched to a gene; V was cut back by 0 bases and J by 4 bases. DNA of the CDR3: TGCAGCGTTGAAGATCCGCGGGAGGATTACAATGAGCAGTTCTTC. It yields the protein CSVEDPREDYNEQFF.

V is TRBV4-3 and J is TRBJ2-7; 8 nucleotides agree with TRBD1. The CDR3 sequence is 14 residues long. Germline lookup yields CDR1 LGHNA and CDR2 YSLEER. V lost 1 base, J lost 6 bases, and 5 bases stayed unmatched. CDR3 DNA: TGCGCCAGCAGCCAAGGGGACAGGTTGGGCGAGCAGTACTTC. Its translation is CASSQGDRLGEQYF.

The rearrangement joins TRBV7-8 to TRBJ1-1; D not resolved. Trimming took off 4 bases at V and 5 bases at J, with 14 bases between the two ends. The length of the CDR3 is 14 residues. Germline CDR1 reads SGHVS; CDR2 reads FQNEAQ. The CDR3 nucleotides are TGTGCCAGCAGCTCCTTGGACTGGAGAACTGAAGCTTTCTTT. It is translated as CASSSLDWRTEAFF.

This clone occurred a few times. This chain joins TRBV2 and TRBJ1-3; 7 nucleotides match TRBD1. CDR3 length: 15 amino acids. CDR1 is SNHLY and CDR2 is FYNNEI in the germline V gene. J gave up 1 base and V 6 bases, and 6 bases lay outside the gene matches. The CDR3 DNA reads as TGTGCCAGCAGAACACAGGGGTTATCTGGAAACACCATATATTTT. Translation: CASRTQGLSGNTIYF. Complete variable domain (other parts from reference TRBV2 and TRBJ1-3): EPEVTQTPSHQVTQMGQEVILRCVPISNHLYFYWYRQILGQKVEFLVSFYNNEISEKSEIFDDQFSVERPDGSNFTLKIRSTKLEDSAMYFCASRTQGLSGNTIYFGEGSWLTVV.

The V and J genes are TRBV13 and TRBJ2-1, with D maybe TRBD2 (6 bases). This CDR3 region has 16 residues. The germline gives CDR1 PRHDT, CDR2 FYEKMQ (reference sequence). V was shortened by 3 bases and J by 4 bases, with 16 bases between the two germline ends. The CDR3 loop reads CASSFSSGFLYNEQFF. The DNA of the CDR3 is TGTGCCAGCAGCTTCTCGAGCGGGTTTCTGTACAATGAGCAGTTCTTC.

This clone was seen ten or more times. The V call is TRBV29-1, the J call TRBJ2-4; tentative D call: TRBD1 (6 bases). Germline CDR1 SQVTM, CDR2 ANQGSEA. Between the trimmed V and J ends, which lost 1 base and 5 bases, there was a span of 9 bases. This CDR3 is 13 amino acids long. In DNA, the CDR3 is TGCAGCGTTGAAGGGACAGTACAAAACATTCAGTACTTC. This translates into CSVEGTVQNIQYF.

The chain recombines TRBV4-1 with TRBJ2-7, with TRBD1 identical over 8 bases. CDR1 is MGHRA and CDR2 is YSYEKL in the germline V gene. The CDR3 length is 18 residues. J gave up 0 bases and V 1 base, and 11 bases lay outside the gene matches. As DNA, the CDR3 is TGCGCCAGCAGCCAAGTGGACAGGGCACTCAGGAGCTCCTACGAGCAGTACTTC. It is translated as CASSQVDRALRSSYEQYF.

CDR3 amino acids: CASSQDGDRSGEAFF. The CDR3 DNA is TGCGCCAGCAGCCAAGATGGGGACAGGAGCGGGGAAGCTTTCTTT. The chain recombines TRBV4-3 with TRBJ1-1; TRBD1 matches at 8 bases. The ends lost 0 bases at V and 8 bases at J; junction bases unmatched: 8. Germline-derived CDR1 and CDR2 are LGHNA and YSLEER. The CDR3 is 15 amino acids.